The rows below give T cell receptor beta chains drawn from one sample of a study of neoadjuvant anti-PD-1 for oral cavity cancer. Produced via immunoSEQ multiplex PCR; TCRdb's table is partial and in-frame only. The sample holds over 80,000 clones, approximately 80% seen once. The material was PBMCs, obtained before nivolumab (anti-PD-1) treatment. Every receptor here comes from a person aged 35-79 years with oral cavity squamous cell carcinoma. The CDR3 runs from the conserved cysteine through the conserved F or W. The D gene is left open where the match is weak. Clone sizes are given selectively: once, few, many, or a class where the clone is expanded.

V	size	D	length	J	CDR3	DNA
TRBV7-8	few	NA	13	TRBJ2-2	CASSPSSRGELFF	TGTGCCAGCAGCCCCTCCTCCCGCGGGGAGCTGTTTTTT
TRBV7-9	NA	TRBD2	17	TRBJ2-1	CASSLGTSAWAYNEQFF	TGTGCCAGCAGCTTGGGGACTAGCGCTTGGGCCTACAATGAGCAGTTCTTC
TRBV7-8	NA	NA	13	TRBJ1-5	CASSLVTQQPQHF	TGTGCCAGCAGCTTAGTGACCCAGCAGCCCCAGCATTTT
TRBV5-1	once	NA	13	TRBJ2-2	CASSPQGAGELFF	TGCGCCAGCAGCCCGCAAGGGGCCGGGGAGCTGTTTTTT
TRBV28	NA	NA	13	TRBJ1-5	CASFRQGREPQHF	TGTGCCAGCTTCCGGCAGGGAAGGGAGCCCCAGCATTTT
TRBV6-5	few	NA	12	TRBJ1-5	CASGQFNQPQHF	TGTGCCAGCGGACAGTTTAATCAGCCCCAGCATTTT
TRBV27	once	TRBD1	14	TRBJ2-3	CASSLSGTGPTQYF	TGTGCCAGCAGTTTATCGGGGACAGGACCTACGCAGTATTTT
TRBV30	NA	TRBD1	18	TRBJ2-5	CAWSRLMRGQGHQETQYF	TGTGCCTGGAGTCGGTTAATGAGAGGACAGGGGCATCAAGAGACCCAGTACTTC
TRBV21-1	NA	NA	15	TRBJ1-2	CASSAPGGAGYGYTF	TGTGCCAGCAGCGCCCCTGGGGGGGCAGGCTATGGCTACACCTTC
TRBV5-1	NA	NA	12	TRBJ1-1	CASSLDATEAFF	TGCGCCAGCAGCTTGGATGCCACTGAAGCTTTCTTT
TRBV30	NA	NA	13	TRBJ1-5	CAWSTSPNQPQHF	TGTGCCTGGAGTACTTCTCCTAATCAGCCCCAGCATTTT
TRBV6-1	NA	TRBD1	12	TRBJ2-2	CASTQGVGELFF	TGTGCCAGCACCCAGGGGGTGGGGGAGCTGTTTTTT